The 32 T cell receptor beta chains presented below share a single source sample, sequenced in a study of blood T cell repertoires in COVID-19. Generated by immunoSEQ multiplex PCR, the TCRdb table keeps only in-frame clones and is missing some. The sample records around 220,000 clones, almost 90% being singletons. Sequencing was performed on PBMCs or T cells enriched from blood (not recorded which). Receptors originate from a man aged 25-45 years who had been exposed to COVID-19.

The chain joins TRBV4-2 to TRBJ2-3, with 11 bases aligning to TRBD2. Germline lookup yields CDR1 LGHNA and CDR2 YNFKEQ. The V gene end was trimmed by 3 bases and the J gene end by 2 bases; junction bases not matched to a gene: 7. The CDR3 is 17 residues long. The CDR3, as DNA: TGTGCCAGCAGCCAGACCGGGACTAGCGGATACACAGATACGCAGTATTTT. Amino acid sequence: CASSQTGTSGYTDTQYF.

Only one count was recorded for this clone. The J gene is TRBJ2-3, the V gene TRBV5-1; the D gene is possibly TRBD1 (5 bases). CDR3 size: 18 residues. V lost 0 bases and J 2 bases, leaving 19 bases between the germline ends. Germline assignment: CDR1 SGHRS and CDR2 YFSETQ. The CDR3 loop reads CASSLEGWAAPNTDTQYF. CDR3 nucleotides: TGCGCCAGCAGCTTGGAGGGGTGGGCAGCACCCAACACAGATACGCAGTATTTT.

The chain has TRBV29-1 and TRBJ1-1; TRBD1 is a possible D gene (6 bases). The germline V gene has CDR1 SQVTM and CDR2 ANQGSEA. The V gene lost 4 bases and the J gene lost 4 bases, with 22 bases spanning the gap. The CDR3 length is 16 residues. CDR3 DNA: TGCAGCGTTGTTGCTCGGTTCAGGGGTGAGGGCACTGAAGCTTTCTTT. Translating it yields CSVVARFRGEGTEAFF.

The chain has TRBV7-9 and TRBJ1-4; TRBD1 aligns across 7 bases. V shed 5 bases and J 8 bases; nucleotides not matched to a gene: 20. This CDR3 region has 18 residues. Germline V CDR1 and CDR2: SEHNR, FQNEAQ (reference sequence). CDR3 protein: CASSQTPPRTGTGEKLFF. CDR3 in DNA: TGTGCCAGCAGCCAAACGCCCCCCCGGACAGGAACAGGAGAAAAACTGTTTTTT.

This chain connects TRBV7-6 to TRBJ2-5, with TRBD1 identical over 10 bases. The CDR3 is made up of 15 amino acids. The J segment lost 0 bases and the V segment lost 5 bases, leaving 3 bases of the junction unmatched. Germline CDR1 reads SGHVS; CDR2 reads FNYEAQ. The DNA for the CDR3 is TGTGCCAGCAGCCTCGGGACAGGGGACCAAGAGACCCAGTACTTC. It codes for CASSLGTGDQETQYF.

J is TRBJ1-2 and V is TRBV12-5, with 7 bases identical to TRBD1. Per the germline V gene, CDR1 is LGHNT and CDR2 is FRNRAP. The V gene end was trimmed by 6 bases and the J gene end by 3 bases; junction bases not matched to a gene: 7. The CDR3 totals 14 residues. The CDR3 DNA reads as TGTGCTAGTGGCGTAACCGGGACAGACTATGGCTACACCTTC. This codes for CASGVTGTDYGYTF.

V gene TRBV5-1 combines with J gene TRBJ2-3; weak D call: TRBD1 (6 bases). The germline gives CDR1 SGHRS, CDR2 YFSETQ. Trimming took 1 base from V and 0 from J, leaving 9 bases between them. There are 15 residues in the CDR3. The CDR3 protein is CASSLTGSSTDTQYF. The CDR3 bases are TGCGCCAGCAGCTTGACAGGGAGCAGCACAGATACGCAGTATTTT. The variable domain in full, with the rest retrieved from reference TRBV5-1 and TRBJ2-3, is KAGVTQTPRYLIKTRGQQVTLSCSPISGHRSVSWYQQTPGQGLQFLFEYFSETQRNKGNFPGRFSGRQFSNSRSEMNVSTLELGDSALYLCASSLTGSSTDTQYFGPGTRLTVL.

Only a few counts were recorded for this clone. This chain uses TRBV5-4 with TRBJ1-1; TRBD1 might be the D (5 bases). V lost 7 bases to trimming and J lost 2 bases, with 12 bases between them. This CDR3 has 13 amino acids. Germline V lookup: CDR1 SGHNT, CDR2 YYREEE (reference sequence). CDR3 sequence reads: CASGANINTEAFF. CDR3 nucleotides: TGTGCCAGCGGGGCCAATATTAACACTGAAGCTTTCTTT.

The gene calls are TRBV5-1 and TRBJ2-7; D call uncertain. Trimming removed 1 base from V and 3 bases from J, with 5 bases in between. Germline lookup yields CDR1 SGHRS and CDR2 YFSETQ. This CDR3 is 12 amino acids long. The CDR3 nucleotides are TGCGCCAGCAGCTTGCTAGGCTACGAGCAGTACTTC. Residues: CASSLLGYEQYF. Combining the CDR3 with reference TRBV5-1 and TRBJ2-7 gives the whole variable domain KAGVTQTPRYLIKTRGQQVTLSCSPISGHRSVSWYQQTPGQGLQFLFEYFSETQRNKGNFPGRFSGRQFSNSRSEMNVSTLELGDSALYLCASSLLGYEQYFGPGTRLTVT.

The chain links TRBV27 to TRBJ2-5; D unresolved. V lost 3 bases and J 5 bases, leaving 10 bases between the germline ends. Germline lookup yields CDR1 MNHEY and CDR2 SMNVEV (reference sequence). The CDR3 totals 13 residues. The CDR3 reads CASSFSRVETQYF. The CDR3, as DNA: TGTGCCAGCAGTTTCAGTCGTGTTGAGACCCAGTACTTC.

This chain uses TRBV30 with TRBJ2-3; weak D call: TRBD2 (6 bases). CDR1 GTSNPN and CDR2 SVGIG come from the germline V gene (reference sequence). The CDR3 runs 13 residues. V was shortened by 6 bases and J by 2 bases, with 12 bases between the two germline ends. The DNA of the CDR3 is TGTGCCTGCCTGGAGGGGATCACAGATACGCAGTATTTT. This sequence encodes CACLEGITDTQYF.

This sequence joins TRBV18 and TRBJ2-2; the D gene is possibly TRBD1 (7 bases). The length of the CDR3 is 17 residues. V gave up 0 bases and J gave up 5 bases, with 16 bases separating them. CDR1 is KGHSH, CDR2 LQKENI, per germline. The CDR3, as DNA: TGTGCCAGCTCACCACCTGGTTTGCCAGGGGGGACCGGGGAGCTGTTTTTT. Translating it yields CASSPPGLPGGTGELFF.

The chain links TRBV15 to TRBJ2-1; possible D gene TRBD2, 6 bases. The germline gives CDR1 LNHNV, CDR2 YYDKDF (reference sequence). V was clipped by 8 bases and J by 8 bases, with 25 bases between them. The CDR3 consists of 16 residues. CDR3 loop: CATRKKGTEESDEQFF. The DNA of the CDR3 is TGTGCCACCCGGAAAAAAGGGACTGAAGAGTCGGATGAGCAGTTCTTC.

The V call is TRBV19, the J call TRBJ1-2; 12 bases align to TRBD1. V lost 11 bases to trimming and J lost 8 bases; unmatched junction nucleotides: 15. CDR3 length: 15 amino acids. CDR1 and CDR2 from the germline V gene are LNHDA and SQIVND (reference sequence). CDR3 sequence: CAARDRGRLDYGYTF. The DNA of the CDR3 is TGTGCCGCCAGGGACAGGGGGCGTTTAGATTACGGCTACACCTTC.

This sequence joins TRBV18 and TRBJ2-2; D gene unclear. Trimming took 5 bases from V and 1 from J, leaving 17 bases between them. The CDR3 runs to 17 residues. Germline V CDR1 and CDR2: KGHSH, LQKENI. The chain's CDR3 is CASSIRSQVGNTGELFF. The CDR3 nucleotides are TGTGCCAGCTCAATTAGAAGCCAGGTCGGGAACACCGGGGAGCTGTTTTTT.

The V gene is TRBV3-1 (or the pseudogene TRBV3-2), the J gene TRBJ2-3; 10 nucleotides align to TRBD2. Germline V gene data show CDR1 as LGHDT and CDR2 as YNNKEL (reference sequence). The CDR3 contains 17 residues. After removal of 5 bases from V and 0 bases from J, the junction contained 8 bases not matched to a gene. The CDR3 sequence: CASSASSGGESTDTQYF. CDR3 nucleotide sequence: TGTGCCAGCAGCGCGAGCAGCGGGGGGGAGAGCACAGATACGCAGTATTTT.

The chain recombines TRBV3-1 (or the pseudogene TRBV3-2) with TRBJ2-4, with D possibly matching TRBD1 (6 bases). CDR3 length: 14 amino acids. The V gene lost 4 bases and the J gene lost 7 bases, with 14 bases spanning the gap. Germline V lookup: CDR1 LGHDT, CDR2 YNNKEL (reference sequence). The CDR3 here is CASSPHTGLNIQYF. The CDR3 region has the DNA TGTGCCAGCAGCCCACATACAGGGTTGAACATTCAGTACTTC.

The chain carries TRBV5-1 and TRBJ1-4, with D possibly TRBD1 on 5 matching bases. Trimming removed 2 bases from V and 7 bases from J, with 12 bases in between. The CDR3 spans 14 residues. The V gene's germline CDR1 is SGHRS and CDR2 YFSETQ. The CDR3 reads CASSFVGGSEKLFF. CDR3 nucleotides: TGCGCCAGCAGCTTTGTCGGGGGTAGTGAAAAACTGTTTTTT.

The chain couples TRBV2 to TRBJ2-7; D is ambiguous. CDR1 is SNHLY, CDR2 FYNNEI, per germline. With 7 bases removed from V and 3 bases from J, the gap between germline ends came to 10 bases. The CDR3 runs 12 residues. The CDR3 DNA follows: TGTGCCAGCACCACCGTAGTCTACGAGCAGTACTTC. Its translation is CASTTVVYEQYF.

This clone was picked up one time. This chain connects TRBV4-1 to TRBJ2-7, with a weak D call TRBD1 (5 bases). CDR1 and CDR2 from the germline V gene are MGHRA and YSYEKL. The CDR3 extends over 15 amino acids. V dropped 0 bases and J dropped 6 bases, with 15 bases sitting between them. CDR3: CASSQDHRWLLEQYF. CDR3 coding DNA: TGCGCCAGCAGCCAAGATCACAGGTGGCTCCTCGAGCAGTACTTC.

The chain is built from TRBV27 and TRBJ1-6; 8 bases agree with TRBD1. Germline V gene sequence: CDR1 MNHEY, CDR2 SMNVEV (reference sequence). This CDR3 contains 17 residues. V dropped 1 base and J dropped 14; count of bases not matched to a gene: 16. The CDR3 region has the DNA TGTGCCAGCAGTTTATTGACAGGGGACCGGTCTAGTCAGGCCCTCCACTTT. It codes for CASSLLTGDRSSQALHF.

This chain uses TRBV7-8 with TRBJ1-4, with a possible D match to TRBD1 (6 bases). This CDR3 has 15 residues. Germline V CDR1 and CDR2: SGHVS, FQNEAQ. With 10 bases removed from V and 0 bases from J, the gap between germline ends came to 15 bases. CDR3: CATRTGGSTNEKLFF. The CDR3 nucleotides are TGTGCCACCCGGACGGGGGGCTCAACTAATGAAAAACTGTTTTTT.

This chain links TRBV29-1 with TRBJ1-2; unclear D gene. The V end was cut by 4 bases, the J end by 8 bases, with 14 bases between. The germline V gene has CDR1 SQVTM and CDR2 ANQGSEA. The CDR3 runs to 12 residues. The DNA of the CDR3 is TGCAGCGTTGTAACCGGAGGAGGGGGCTACACCTTC. Amino acid sequence: CSVVTGGGGYTF.

The chain joins TRBV5-4 to TRBJ2-3; TRBD1 matches at 11 bases. Trimming took 7 bases from V and 5 from J; bases not matched to a gene: 3. This CDR3 is built from 13 residues. Per germline, CDR1 SGHNT and CDR2 YYREEE (reference sequence). The CDR3 loop reads CASGQGAEDTQYF. The CDR3 nucleotides are TGTGCCAGCGGACAGGGGGCGGAAGATACGCAGTATTTT.

The rearrangement uses TRBV4-1 and TRBJ2-7, with TRBD2 matching over 7 bases. This CDR3 spans 18 amino acids. Trimming cost V 4 bases and J 0 bases; bases outside gene matches: 15. The V gene's germline CDR1 is MGHRA and CDR2 YSYEKL. The CDR3 nucleotides read TGCGCCAGCAGCCCACCCCTTGGGGAGGGTATAGGCTCCTACGAGCAGTACTTC. The encoded protein is CASSPPLGEGIGSYEQYF.

This chain links TRBV9 with TRBJ1-6, with D unresolved. V was cut by 3 bases and J by 9 bases, with 10 bases left in between. CDR3 length equals 13 residues. Germline V CDR1 and CDR2: SGDLS, YYNGEE. The CDR3 loop is CASSEMMSSPLHF. CDR3 DNA sequence: TGTGCCAGCAGCGAGATGATGAGTTCACCCCTCCACTTT. The whole variable domain, filled in from reference TRBV9 and TRBJ1-6, reads DSGVTQTPKHLITATGQRVTLRCSPRSGDLSVYWYQQSLDQGLQFLIQYYNGEERAKGNILERFSAQQFPDLHSELNLSSLELGDSALYFCASSEMMSSPLHFGNGTRLTVT.

The chain uses TRBV19 and TRBJ1-6; tentatively, D is TRBD1 (5 bases). This CDR3 region has 14 residues. Germline V lookup: CDR1 LNHDA, CDR2 SQIVND (reference sequence). V was clipped by 6 bases and J by 9 bases, with 15 bases between them. In DNA, the CDR3 is TGTGCCAGTAGGCAGGAGGGGTACAGTTCACCCCTCCACTTT. Its translation is CASRQEGYSSPLHF.

This chain links TRBV24-1 with TRBJ2-7; 7 bases align to TRBD1. J gave up 5 bases and V 8 bases, and 11 bases lay outside the gene matches. This CDR3 is 14 amino acids long. The germline V gene has CDR1 KGHDR and CDR2 SFDVKD. The CDR3 loop reads CATTLGQKLDEQYF. CDR3 nucleotide sequence: TGTGCCACCACCTTGGGACAGAAACTTGACGAGCAGTACTTC.

The CDR3 loop is CASSMRGQGDKNIQYF. The CDR3 DNA reads as TGTGCCAGTAGTATGAGGGGACAGGGGGACAAAAACATTCAGTACTTC. The chain is built from TRBV19 and TRBJ2-4; TRBD1 matches 11 bases. Germline CDR1 is LNHDA and CDR2 is SQIVND (reference sequence). The V and J ends lost 3 bases and 3 bases, in that order; junction bases with no gene match: 4. The CDR3 covers 16 residues.

CDR3 bases: TGCGCCAGCAACCAGGGACAGGGCAACGGAAACACCATATATTTT. This translates into CASNQGQGNGNTIYF. This rearrangement joins TRBV5-1 to TRBJ1-3; 9 nucleotides match TRBD1. This CDR3 contains 15 residues. V shed 6 bases and J 4 bases; nucleotides not matched to a gene: 8. Per germline, CDR1 SGHRS and CDR2 YFSETQ.

The V gene is TRBV9, the J gene TRBJ2-7; 10 nucleotides align to TRBD2. Germline values: CDR1 SGDLS, CDR2 YYNGEE. J lost 3 bases, V lost 4 bases, and 13 bases had no gene match. The CDR3 is made up of 17 amino acids. Here the CDR3 reads CASSPGGLGTSVYEQYF. The CDR3 nucleotides read TGTGCCAGCAGCCCGGGGGGGTTGGGGACTAGCGTCTACGAGCAGTACTTC. Based on the CDR3 plus reference TRBV9 and TRBJ2-7, the full variable domain is DSGVTQTPKHLITATGQRVTLRCSPRSGDLSVYWYQQSLDQGLQFLIQYYNGEERAKGNILERFSAQQFPDLHSELNLSSLELGDSALYFCASSPGGLGTSVYEQYFGPGTRLTVT.

The chain recombines TRBV5-1 with TRBJ1-6; weak D call: TRBD1 (5 bases). Germline V CDR1 and CDR2: SGHRS, YFSETQ. V lost 4 bases to trimming and J lost 3 bases, with 11 bases between them. The CDR3 extends over 15 amino acids. CDR3 sequence reads: CASSLYDSYNSPLHF. The CDR3 bases are TGCGCCAGCAGCCTATATGACAGCTATAATTCACCCCTCCACTTT.